The rows below give T cell receptor beta chains drawn from one sample of a study of cytomegalovirus exposure and HLA in healthy donors. Repertoires were generated with immunoSEQ multiplex PCR, while TCRdb's copy carries only in-frame clones and drops some. Of about 120,000 clones listed, roughly 80% are singletons. The specimen was PBMCs. The receptors were sampled from a young man in good health and CMV-seropositive. Each CDR3 is given with its conserved first and last residue. D genes are given only for firm matches. The size of a clone is reported for some rows only, either as once, few or many, or as a class for expanded clones.

-	-	TRBV30	TRBJ2-7	CAWSTFRNEQYF	TGTGCCTGGAGCACATTCAGGAACGAGCAGTACTTC
few	-	TRBV7-2	TRBJ1-2	CASSLEDRYGYTF	TGTGCCAGCAGCTTGGAGGATCGCTATGGCTACACCTTC
few	-	TRBV4-1	TRBJ1-4	CASSQDSGRNEKLFF	TGCGCCAGCAGCCAAGATTCCGGGAGAAATGAAAAACTGTTTTTT
-	TRBD2	TRBV15	TRBJ2-3	CATRRGPGLALTDTQYF	TGTGCCACTCGAAGGGGGCCGGGACTAGCGTTGACAGATACGCAGTATTTT
-	-	TRBV6-6	TRBJ1-5	CASRPPGDNQPQHF	TGTGCCAGCAGACCGCCGGGTGACAATCAGCCCCAGCATTTT
-	-	TRBV5-1	TRBJ2-2	CASSLSSGITGELFF	TGCGCCAGCAGCTTGTCTTCAGGGATCACCGGGGAGCTGTTTTTT
-	TRBD2	TRBV30	TRBJ2-3	CALERGGRTDTQYF	TGTGCCCTTGAGCGGGGGGGCAGGACAGATACGCAGTATTTT
few	-	TRBV7-2	TRBJ2-3	CASSLVLHTDTQYF	TGTGCCAGCAGCTTAGTACTGCACACAGATACGCAGTATTTT
-	-	TRBV15	TRBJ1-1	CATSRREAFF	TGTGCCACCAGCAGACGTGAAGCTTTCTTT
-	TRBD2	TRBV7-8	TRBJ2-1	CASRSRLAGGVHNEQFF	TGTGCCAGCAGATCACGACTAGCGGGAGGAGTCCACAATGAGCAGTTCTTC
-	TRBD1	TRBV7-9	TRBJ2-7	CASSSGQIYEQYF	TGTGCCAGCAGCTCGGGACAGATCTACGAGCAGTACTTC
few	-	TRBV5-1	TRBJ2-6	CASSSGEVLSGANVLTF	TGCGCCAGCAGCTCCGGGGAGGTCCTCTCTGGGGCCAACGTCCTGACTTTC
many	TRBD1	TRBV5-6	TRBJ2-6	CASSSRTGRIPGGANVLTF	TGTGCCAGCAGCTCCCGGACAGGTAGGATTCCTGGGGGGGCCAACGTCCTGACTTTC
-	-	TRBV25-1	TRBJ1-6	CASNGGLRSPLHF	TGTGCCAGCAATGGAGGGTTGAGGTCACCCCTCCACTTT
-	-	TRBV7-2	TRBJ2-2	CASSLSGAPGELFF	TGTGCCAGCAGCTTATCAGGGGCCCCCGGGGAGCTGTTTTTT
-	-	TRBV14	TRBJ2-3	CASSQRQIQDTQYF	TGTGCCAGCAGCCAACGACAGATTCAAGATACGCAGTATTTT
-	-	TRBV6-5	TRBJ2-7	CASSYGLLSEQYF	TGTGCCAGCAGTTACGGCCTGTTATCCGAGCAGTACTTC
-	-	TRBV7-6	TRBJ2-7	CASSPGLPSYEQYF	TGTGCCAGCAGCCCGGGACTGCCCTCCTACGAGCAGTACTTC
-	-	TRBV6-5	TRBJ1-1	CASSMSGSEAFF	TGTGCCAGCAGCATGTCGGGTTCTGAAGCTTTCTTT
-	-	TRBV9	TRBJ2-3	CASSVDRLDTQYF	TGTGCCAGCAGCGTAGACAGGCTGGATACGCAGTATTTT
-	-	TRBV25-1	TRBJ1-6	CASSEVRGISLDSPLHF	TGTGCCAGCAGTGAAGTTCGGGGGATCTCGTTAGATTCACCCCTCCACTTT
-	-	TRBV6-1	TRBJ1-2	CASTPGGNYGYTF	TGTGCCAGCACCCCGGGGGGGAACTATGGCTACACCTTC
once	TRBD1	TRBV7-9	TRBJ2-1	CASRDRDRALNEQFF	TGTGCCAGCAGGGACCGGGACAGGGCCCTCAATGAGCAGTTCTTC
-	-	TRBV12-5	TRBJ2-3	CASGSLGYTDTQYF	TGTGCTAGCGGGTCCCTCGGATACACAGATACGCAGTATTTT
-	-	TRBV7-2	TRBJ2-7	CASSSGQGQYF	TGTGCCAGCAGCTCCGGGCAGGGGCAATACTTC
-	-	TRBV7-2	TRBJ2-7	CASSLDGVGAYEQYF	TGTGCCAGCAGCTTAGACGGAGTAGGGGCCTACGAGCAGTACTTC
-	TRBD2	TRBV10-1	TRBJ2-7	CASSSGAYEQYF	TGCGCCAGCAGTAGCGGGGCCTACGAGCAGTACTTC
-	-	TRBV30	TRBJ2-1	CAWSIGRRNEQFF	TGTGCCTGGAGTATTGGGCGACGCAATGAGCAGTTCTTC
-	-	TRBV10-1	TRBJ1-1	CASSDSGLLGPAFF	TGCGCCAGCAGTGATTCAGGGTTGTTGGGTCCAGCTTTCTTT
-	TRBD1	TRBV5-6	TRBJ2-3	CASSLEYTGADTQYF	TGTGCCAGCAGCTTGGAGTATACAGGGGCAGATACGCAGTATTTT
-	-	TRBV6-1	TRBJ2-5	CASSEAGQTQETQYF	TGTGCCAGCAGTGAAGCGGGGCAGACGCAAGAGACCCAGTACTTC
-	-	TRBV4-3	TRBJ2-7	CASSGPGEEQYF	TGCGCCAGCAGCGGACCAGGGGAGGAGCAGTACTTC
few	-	TRBV7-2	TRBJ1-2	CASSHPGGGPGNYGYTF	TGTGCCAGCAGCCATCCGGGGGGAGGCCCTGGCAACTATGGCTACACCTTC
-	-	TRBV7-9	TRBJ2-2	CASSFVGVSGELFF	TGTGCCAGCAGCTTCGTCGGGGTGTCCGGGGAGCTGTTTTTT
-	TRBD1	TRBV7-6	TRBJ1-3	CASSLGGGTGRSGNTIYF	TGTGCCAGCAGCTTAGGAGGGGGGACAGGAAGGTCCGGAAACACCATATATTTT
-	TRBD1	TRBV30	TRBJ2-1	CAWRGGDRGTNEQFF	TGTGCCTGGAGGGGGGGAGACAGGGGTACCAATGAGCAGTTCTTC
-	-	TRBV27	TRBJ2-7	CASSFGQSYEQYF	TGTGCCAGCAGTTTTGGACAGTCCTACGAGCAGTACTTC
once	TRBD1	TRBV7-8	TRBJ1-5	CASSSGTGSNQPQHF	TGTGCCAGCAGCTCAGGGACAGGGAGCAATCAGCCCCAGCATTTT
few	-	TRBV5-4	TRBJ2-3	CASSLETGEDADTQYF	TGTGCCAGCAGCTTAGAGACAGGCGAGGACGCAGATACGCAGTATTTT
-	-	TRBV7-8	TRBJ2-3	CASSGQDTQYF	TGTGCCAGCAGCGGCCAAGATACGCAGTATTTT
-	-	TRBV4-1	TRBJ1-1	CASSQNSRTSGFTEAFF	TGCGCCAGCAGCCAAAACAGCAGGACGAGCGGGTTCACTGAAGCTTTCTTT
-	TRBD1	TRBV14	TRBJ2-7	CASSRRRTGFLSYEQYF	TGTGCCAGCAGCCGGCGCAGGACAGGTTTCCTCTCCTACGAGCAGTACTTC
-	-	TRBV19	TRBJ1-1	CASSIGQNTEAFF	TGTGCCAGTAGTATTGGACAGAACACTGAAGCTTTCTTT
-	TRBD2	TRBV4-2	TRBJ2-1	CASSPRLAGTQAYNEQFF	TGTGCCAGCAGCCCCAGACTAGCGGGGACGCAGGCCTACAATGAGCAGTTCTTC
-	-	TRBV7-2	TRBJ2-2	CASSLEGGAGTGELFF	TGTGCCAGCAGCTTAGAAGGGGGGGCCGGCACCGGGGAGCTGTTTTTT
-	TRBD2	TRBV9	TRBJ2-1	CASSAGTSGTNEQFF	TGTGCCAGCAGCGCCGGGACTAGCGGAACCAATGAGCAGTTCTTC
-	TRBD2	TRBV19	TRBJ2-5	CASSITPGRLAGEETQYF	TGTGCCAGTAGTATAACCCCGGGTAGACTAGCGGGAGAAGAGACCCAGTACTTC
-	TRBD1	TRBV7-2	TRBJ2-1	CASRPGQGVNEQFF	TGTGCCAGTAGACCGGGACAGGGTGTCAATGAGCAGTTCTTC
once	-	TRBV11-2	TRBJ1-1	CASSLQSNTEAFF	TGTGCCAGCAGCCTACAGTCGAACACTGAAGCTTTCTTT
-	-	TRBV21-1	TRBJ2-7	CASSKDRENYEQYF	TGTGCCAGCAGCAAAGACAGGGAAAACTACGAGCAGTACTTC
-	TRBD1	TRBV9	TRBJ2-5	CASSRVGQRQETQYF	TGTGCCAGCAGCCGGGTGGGACAGAGGCAAGAGACCCAGTACTTC
-	TRBD1	TRBV30	TRBJ2-7	CAWSRPGQHFEQYF	TGTGCCTGGAGTCGCCCGGGACAGCACTTCGAGCAGTACTTC
few	-	TRBV7-9	TRBJ1-2	CASSLETGRGYTF	TGTGCCAGCAGCTTAGAAACAGGGCGCGGCTACACCTTC
-	-	TRBV19	TRBJ2-2	CASKIDKTGELFF	TGTGCCAGTAAAATAGATAAAACCGGGGAGCTGTTTTTT
-	-	TRBV6-5	TRBJ1-5	CASSAQFNQPQHF	TGTGCCAGCAGTGCACAGTTCAATCAGCCCCAGCATTTT
-	-	TRBV7-9	TRBJ1-1	CASNPPPVGRNTEAFF	TGTGCCAGCAATCCCCCCCCCGTGGGGAGGAACACTGAAGCTTTCTTT
-	-	TRBV11-3	TRBJ1-1	CASSFDSGVNTEAFF	TGTGCCAGCAGCTTCGATTCGGGGGTGAACACTGAAGCTTTCTTT
once	-	TRBV4-1	TRBJ2-2	CASSQETGLNTGELFF	TGCGCCAGCAGCCAAGAAACAGGGTTGAACACCGGGGAGCTGTTTTTT
-	TRBD1	TRBV7-9	TRBJ1-2	CASSFWTGDGYTF	TGTGCCAGCAGCTTTTGGACAGGGGATGGCTACACCTTC